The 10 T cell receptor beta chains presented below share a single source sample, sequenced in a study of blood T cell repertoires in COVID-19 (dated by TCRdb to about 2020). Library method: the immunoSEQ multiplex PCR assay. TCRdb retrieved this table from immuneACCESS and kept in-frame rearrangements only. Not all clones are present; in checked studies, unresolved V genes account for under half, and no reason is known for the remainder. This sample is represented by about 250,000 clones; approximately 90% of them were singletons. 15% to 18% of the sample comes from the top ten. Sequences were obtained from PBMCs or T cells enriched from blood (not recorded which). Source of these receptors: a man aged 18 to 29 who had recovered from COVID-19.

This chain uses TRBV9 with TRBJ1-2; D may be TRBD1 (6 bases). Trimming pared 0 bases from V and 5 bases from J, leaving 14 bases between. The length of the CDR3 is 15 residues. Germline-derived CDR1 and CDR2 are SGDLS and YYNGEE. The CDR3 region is CASSVEGDRTYGYTF. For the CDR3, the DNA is TGTGCCAGCAGCGTAGAGGGGGATCGGACTTATGGCTACACCTTC.

CDR3 in amino acids: CASSLPESPQHF. CDR3 bases: TGTGCCAGCAGTTTACCCGAGTCGCCCCAGCATTTT. The V gene is TRBV28, the J gene TRBJ1-5; D is unclear. Trimming removed 2 bases at V and 9 bases at J, with 8 bases between. CDR3 length equals 12 residues. Germline CDR1 reads MDHEN; CDR2 reads SYDVKM.

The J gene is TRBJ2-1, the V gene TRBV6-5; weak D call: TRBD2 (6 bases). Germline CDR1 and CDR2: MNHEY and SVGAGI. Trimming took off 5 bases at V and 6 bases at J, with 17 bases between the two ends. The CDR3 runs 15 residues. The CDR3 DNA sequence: TGTGCCAGCAGTCCCTTGGGGGGAGGTACCAATGAGCAGTTCTTC. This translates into CASSPLGGGTNEQFF.

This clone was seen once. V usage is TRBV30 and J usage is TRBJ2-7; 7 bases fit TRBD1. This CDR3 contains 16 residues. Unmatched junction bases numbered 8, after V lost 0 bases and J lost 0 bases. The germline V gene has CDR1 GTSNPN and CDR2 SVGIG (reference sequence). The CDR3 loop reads CAWSVRQGGFSYEQYF. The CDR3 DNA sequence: TGTGCCTGGAGTGTACGACAGGGTGGGTTCTCCTACGAGCAGTACTTC.

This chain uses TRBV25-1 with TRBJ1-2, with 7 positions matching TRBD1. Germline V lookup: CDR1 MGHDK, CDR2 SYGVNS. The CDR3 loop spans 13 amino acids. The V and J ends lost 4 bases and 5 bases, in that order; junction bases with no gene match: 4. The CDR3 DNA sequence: TGTGCCAGCAGTGTGGGGACAGCATATGGCTACACCTTC. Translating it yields CASSVGTAYGYTF.

CDR3 DNA sequence: TGTGCCAGCAGCCGGACTAGCGGGTTGGACAATGAGCAGTTCTTC. It translates to CASSRTSGLDNEQFF. The rearrangement links TRBV11-3 to TRBJ2-1; TRBD2 agrees at 11 bases. This CDR3 has 15 amino acids. After removal of 5 bases from V and 5 bases from J, the junction contained 5 bases not matched to a gene. CDR1 and CDR2 from the germline V gene are SGHNT and YENEEA.

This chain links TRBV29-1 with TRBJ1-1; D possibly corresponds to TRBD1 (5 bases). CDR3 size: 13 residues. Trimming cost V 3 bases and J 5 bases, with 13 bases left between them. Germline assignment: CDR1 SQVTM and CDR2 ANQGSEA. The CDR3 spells CSVDAGQGTEAFF. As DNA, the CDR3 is TGCAGCGTTGATGCGGGGCAAGGAACTGAAGCTTTCTTT.

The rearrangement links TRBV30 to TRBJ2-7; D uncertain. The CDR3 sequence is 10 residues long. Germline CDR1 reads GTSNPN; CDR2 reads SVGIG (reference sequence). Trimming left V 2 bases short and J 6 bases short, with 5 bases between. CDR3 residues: CAWSRLEQYF. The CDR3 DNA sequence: TGTGCCTGGAGTAGACTCGAGCAGTACTTC.

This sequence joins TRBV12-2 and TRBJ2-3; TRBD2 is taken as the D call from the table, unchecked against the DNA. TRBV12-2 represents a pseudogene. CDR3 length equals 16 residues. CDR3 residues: CASRFVRGRTEDTQYF. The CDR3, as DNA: TGTGCAAGTCGCTTCGTTAGAGGGAGGACTGAAGATACGCAGTATTTT.

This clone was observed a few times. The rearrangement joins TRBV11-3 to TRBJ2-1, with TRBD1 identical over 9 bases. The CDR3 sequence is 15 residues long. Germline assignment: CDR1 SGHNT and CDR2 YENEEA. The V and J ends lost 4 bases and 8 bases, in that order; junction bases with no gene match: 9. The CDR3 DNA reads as TGTGCCAGCAGCTATCCGGGACAGGGCATTCATGAGCAGTTCTTC. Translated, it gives CASSYPGQGIHEQFF.